What follows is one T cell receptor beta chain and its context. In its sample, this clonotype was seen a few times. What this receptor recognizes is not known. Nothing much larger sits one base from this clone, and base qualities are not available. This entry comes from a study of glioma-infiltrating T cells (dated by TCRdb to between 2015 and 2016). Background for the entire study: TCR alpha- and beta-chain repertoires were sequenced from glioma tissue, non-neoplastic brain tissue and matched peripheral blood mononuclear cells. The paired cohort comprised three low-grade glioma patients, eight or nine primary glioblastoma patients and three non-glioma patients contributing non-neoplastic brain tissue. To gauge divergence between tissue and blood T-cell populations, every tissue-infiltrating repertoire was compared against the peripheral blood repertoire from the same patient. The investigation overall reported the following: VJ-independent divergence between tissue and blood was found to be below expectation in non-neoplastic patients but above expectation in all gliomas, particularly low-grade gliomas. Very few CDR3 sequences were shared between tissue and blood, attributed to high CDR3 diversity and limited sampling. Group comparisons rested on small numbers: three non-neoplastic, three low-grade glioma and several glioblastoma patients.

The CDR3 runs 12 residues from the cysteine to the phenylalanine. Only CDR3 DNA is held: 36 bases, read in frame from base 1. Trimming removed 4 bases from V and 5 bases from J, leaving 9 bases between the germline ends. CDR1 SQVTM and CDR2 ANQGSEA were looked up in the germline V gene. The iRepertoire nested amplicon-rescue multiplex PCR (arm-PCR) platform was used to amplify TCR alpha and beta CDR3 regions from RNA. The input for one-step reverse transcription and amplification was roughly 100-450 ng of either tissue mRNA or PBMC total RNA. Following bead purification, Illumina adapters were added through a secondary multiplex PCR, and the libraries were then gel-purified between 200 and 400 bp. Demultiplexing relied on internal 6-nucleotide barcodes carried by the libraries. Sequencing of libraries was performed on an Illumina MiSeq with 2x220 or 2x250 nucleotide paired-end reads. Per the original workflow: Paired reads were merged using FLASH 1.2.11 and were aligned to the GRCh37 human genome using BWA-MEM, after which TRA and TRB reads were extracted. V and J assignment used an IMGT-derived reference of cassette sequences and CDR3 motifs that included pseudogenes. Three-frame translation of reads was performed, and productive CDR3s were defined as those with a C...FGXG motif and no stop codons. Unique combinations of V-J cassette pair and CDR3 amino acid sequence were defined as clonotypes. Reads were filtered by Hamming distance, thresholded by each sample's sequence error rate in mapped regions. TCRdb reran the public reads through fastp at Q25 and MiXCR, keeping productive beta chains. Entries that share a CDR3 protein sequence are merged under the most common genes and DNA. TCRdb's processing, not the authors' own work, is the source of the V and J calls. Across this sample there are about 140,000 distinct CDR3 sequences, with about two fifths seen only once. In total, the top ten clones hold around 20% of the sample.

This TCR was sampled from a human donor with low-grade glioma or glioblastoma, undergoing nonglioma brain surgery, or in good health (not recorded which). The material sequenced was glioma tissue, nonneoplastic brain tissue, or PBMCs (not recorded which). The V gene is TRBV29-1 and the J gene is TRBJ2-1; the best D guess is TRBD2, with 6 bases matching. CDR3 protein: CSVGTTDNEQFF. The DNA reads as follows: TGCAGCGTTGGGACTACTGACAATGAGCAGTTCTTC.